This T cell receptor beta chain was obtained from a study of blood T cells in healthy people across ages. This clonotype was seen once. For the second PCR, which ran for about 7 to 11 cycles, a sample-barcoded 5' primer and a J-beta primer mix were used. MiXCR, applied by TCRdb to the 5' RACE reads, yields one record per CDR3 protein. The sample holds approximately 1.5 million distinct CDR3 sequences, approximately 43% seen once. This TCR derives from a woman between 18 and 30 years old in good health. The sequencing input was blood.

The CDR3 DNA sequence: TGTGCCAGCAGTGGGACAGGGAGGAGCTCCCGAGGCTACACCTTC. This gives the protein CASSGTGRSSRGYTF. This chain joins TRBV25-1 and TRBJ1-2; 8 nucleotides line up with TRBD1. CDR3 size: 15 residues. V lost 4 bases to trimming and J lost 8 bases; unmatched junction nucleotides: 12. Germline V gene lookup returns CDR1 MGHDK and CDR2 SYGVNS.